This T cell receptor (beta chain) was documented in a study of T cell responses to AZD1222 COVID-19 vaccine. Findings and caveats of the study: Clonal diversity was possibly underestimated; the donors were predominantly white British and more often female.

About this clone itself: The target antigen is unknown.

Generated by immunoSEQ multiplex PCR, the TCRdb table keeps only in-frame clones and is missing some. The sample yields around 140,000 clones, 92% seen once. Second-dose groups at about 4 or about 12 weeks were pooled. The CDR3 is made up of 16 amino acids. Germline CDR1 KGHSH, CDR2 LQKENI. V was clipped by 3 bases and J by 4 bases; unmatched bases: 9. V gene TRBV18 combines with J gene TRBJ1-5, with 7 bases lining up with TRBD1. The sequence was collected from an adult who received the AZD1222 COVID-19 vaccine. This specimen consisted of peripheral blood, obtained 28 days after the second AZD1222 dose. The CDR3 bases are TGTGCCAGCTCACCGTCGGTACAGGGGCTGAATCAGCCCCAGCATTTT. This gives the protein CASSPSVQGLNQPQHF.